This TCR beta chain was recorded in a study of T-cell memory formation after mild COVID-19. TCRdb re-called the 5' RACE reads through MiXCR, storing one row per CDR3 protein. The repertoire consists of roughly 350,000 distinct CDR3 sequences, with 12% to 15% occurring once and the leading ten covering about a fifth. This clonotype was obtained from a man aged 18 to 30 who had mild COVID-19 (a few samples of this study predate the infection). Cell type and time point are not known. Sequencing was performed on PBMCs or a T cell subset sorted from them (not recorded which).

Here the CDR3 DNA reads TGTGCCAGCAGCCCCTGGACAGGGGGCTACCAAGAGACCCAGTACTTC. This codes for CASSPWTGGYQETQYF. The chain joins TRBV7-2 to TRBJ2-5; 11 bases are a match to TRBD1. Germline CDR1 and CDR2: SGHTA and FQGNSA. CDR3 length: 16 amino acids. Germline trimming cut 5 bases from V and 0 bases from J; bases unmatched to any gene: 5.